This is a list of T cell receptor beta chains from one sample in a study of radiotherapy plus CTLA-4 blockade in lung cancer. Clones were sequenced by immunoSEQ multiplex PCR, and TCRdb holds only the in-frame ones, with some missing. The top ten hold 3.5% of the sample, which has 35,000 to 50,000 clones, 73% seen once. The sequences come from peripheral blood, collected from a patient treated with radiotherapy plus ipilimumab. The receptors here all came from a human donor with non-small cell lung cancer who had a complete response to radiotherapy plus ipilimumab. The CDR3 runs from the conserved cysteine through the conserved F or W. The order of the fields is clone size, V gene, D gene, CDR3 protein. D genes are given only for firm matches. Size tells how often a clone was seen (once, few, many) or the class of an expanded clone, and some rows leave it out.

>few|TRBV10-3|.
CAISQGLANYGYTF
>.|TRBV5-1|TRBD2
CASTRLAGAQETQYF
>.|TRBV5-1|TRBD2
CASAEARGLAAETQYF
>.|TRBV30|TRBD1
CAWSDPGQGWNTIYF
>.|TRBV5-4|TRBD2
CASRGTTYEQYF
>.|TRBV5-4|.
CASSLFSEQFF
>few|TRBV18|.
CASSGKGDTEAFF
>.|TRBV7-6|.
CASSLAGTHNEQYF